This TCR beta chain was identified in a study of CD8+ T cells in alopecia areata (dated by TCRdb to 2016 to 2019). Regarding the research as a whole: The treated patients took part in an open-label pilot trial in which moderate-to-severe alopecia areata was treated with oral tofacitinib at 5 to 10 mg twice daily. Patients received tofacitinib for 6 to 18 months and were then followed off drug for 6 months to check for delayed response and recurrence. The SALT score, which quantifies the percentage of affected scalp surface area, was used to measure disease severity in treated patients. High-throughput TCRbeta sequencing was used to examine T cell clonal expansion in alopecia areata in both the C3H/HeJ mouse model and human patients. On the human side, TCRbeta sequencing was run on scalp tissue and on sorted CD4+ and CD8+ peripheral blood T cells from healthy controls and from alopecia areata patients with either patchy or totalis/universalis disease. Biopsies were taken from tofacitinib-treated patients at baseline and again at 4 and 24 weeks into treatment, and several of those patients also had a later scalp biopsy. Scalp clonality was compared across normal scalp (n=4), patchy alopecia areata scalp (n=8), and alopecia totalis/universalis scalp (n=8). RNA was extracted with the PAXgene miRNA kit for fixed scalp, the miRNeasy kit for PBMCs, and the RNeasy kit for mouse skin. Amplification of TCRbeta CDR3 regions was done by immunoSEQ multiplex PCR using 35 Vbeta forward primers and 13 Jbeta reverse primers. Results the study describes overall, beyond this receptor: Scalp clonality and the number of expanded CD8+ clones among the top 100 scalp clones were significantly decreased by tofacitinib. Scalp TCR repertoire analysis is complicated because resident alphabeta T cells in normal human skin are also sequenced, whereas mouse skin is dominated by gammadelta T cells. Compared with normal scalp, lesional scalp, particularly in alopecia totalis/universalis, had higher clonality and more expanded CD8+ clones, which suggests antigenic drive. Shared TCR sequences between patients were less evident than in mice, which may be partly attributable to HLA diversity in the patient population. During tofacitinib treatment, many expanded lesional clones stuck around in both scalp and blood, and this persistence may partly explain why relapse happens after treatment is stopped. The treated cohort was small, with a single nonresponder, so links between baseline CD8+ expansion and response need larger studies.

As regards this clone: Its binding antigen is unknown. Base qualities are not at hand, and no much larger clone is one base apart.

This specimen's time point label, interpreted: roughly 27 days on oral tofacitinib. The treatment or condition label, as the study defines it: oral pan-JAK inhibitor, 5-10 mg twice daily. Lesional scalp punch biopsies and peripheral blood were collected from alopecia areata patients. PBMCs were separated by density centrifugation and stained for CD3, CD4 and CD8, after which CD4+ and CD8+ T cells were sorted on a FACSAria. The library was made by the immunoSEQ multiplex PCR assay. To provide template for TCR sequencing, every sample had RNA extracted and reverse transcribed into cDNA. First-strand cDNA was synthesized with SuperScript III using a 2:1 mix of oligo-dT and random hexamers. A synthetic immune receptor repertoire was used to assess amplification bias, and residual bias was removed computationally. The source study handled its data this way. Raw reads were preprocessed to remove errors, and CDR3 was defined by IMGT conventions from the conserved cysteine to phenylalanine. To get clonality, Shannon entropy was normalized by log2 of the number of productive unique TCRs and the result was subtracted from 1. Whether each scalp clone was CD4 or CD8 was inferred by checking scalp TCRbeta sequences against the CD4 and CD8 repertoires from sorted blood. TCRdb holds this immuneACCESS table with in-frame rearrangements only. Some clones are missing; in checked studies, unresolved V genes explain under half, and the rest has no known cause. The D gene and trimming were derived from the DNA, and the V and J assignments and clone size from that table. Here the sample has about 210,000 clones; over 60% occur a single time. Of the sample, more than 3.5% is held by the ten largest clones.

The V and J ends are trimmed by 5 bases and 4 bases, leaving 17 bases between them. CDR1 SGHDN and CDR2 FVKESK were looked up in the germline V gene. Including cysteine and phenylalanine, the CDR3 has 15 amino acids. The CDR3 DNA has 45 bases and is translated from base 1. The sequence is built from TRBV14 and TRBJ2-5, and perhaps TRBD2 as D gene, on 6 matching bases. This receptor was taken from a human donor with alopecia areata. The sample consisted of CD4+ T cells sorted from blood, taken at week 4, from a patient treated with tofacitinib. The nucleotide sequence is TGTGCCAGCAGCAGCCTGGGAGGCTCAGGAGAGACCCAGTACTTC. The resulting protein is CASSSLGGSGETQYF.